This entry lists 7 T cell receptor beta chains sequenced from one sample in a study of PD-1 blockade in classical Hodgkin lymphoma. Every patient relapsed after autologous stem cell transplantation, and brentuximab vedotin exposure varied. Method: immunoSEQ multiplex PCR; TCRdb's copy keeps in-frame clones and lacks some. The sample lists 35,000 or so clones, over 65% occurring once. The sample was peripheral blood mononuclear cells (PBMCs), taken before the second cycle of nivolumab. These receptors originate from a human donor with classical Hodgkin lymphoma.

This clone turned up a few times. The junction departs from the called germline gene at one end, perhaps through a read error. The V and J genes are TRBV5-8 and TRBJ2-5; D unclear. Germline-derived CDR1 and CDR2 are SGHTS and YDEGEE. The CDR3 spans 18 residues. The CDR3 coding sequence is TGCGCCAGCAGCCAAGTATTTTCCCCCTTCGTATTCGAAGAGACCCAGTACTTC. Translating gives CASSQVFSPFVFEETQYF.

The chain uses TRBV6-6 and TRBJ2-3; D may be TRBD2 (6 bases). The germline V gene encodes CDR1 MNHNY and CDR2 SVGAGI (reference sequence). The ends were cut back, 2 bases at V and 5 bases at J, with 11 bases in the middle. This CDR3 is built from 14 residues. The CDR3 sequence is CASSYAGPGDTQYF. The CDR3 DNA follows: TGTGCCAGCAGTTACGCGGGGCCTGGAGATACGCAGTATTTT.

In this sample, this clone turned up a few times. The CDR3 reads CASSFQTGAQPQHF. CDR3 nucleotides: TGTGCCAGCAGTTTTCAGACAGGGGCCCAGCCCCAGCATTTT. The chain carries TRBV27 and TRBJ1-5; 8 nucleotides align to TRBD1. From germline, CDR1 is MNHEY and CDR2 SMNVEV (reference sequence). After removal of 3 bases from V and 7 bases from J, the junction contained 5 bases not matched to a gene. The length of the CDR3 is 14 residues.

The chain combines TRBV5-8 with TRBJ1-3; no definite D call. The CDR3 is 15 amino acids. Germline assignment: CDR1 SGHTS and CDR2 YDEGEE. V was clipped by 1 base and J by 0 bases, with 8 bases between them. The CDR3 spells CASSLLSDSGNTIYF. The CDR3 DNA is TGTGCCAGCAGCTTGCTCAGCGACTCTGGAAACACCATATATTTT. Looking up the rest from reference TRBV5-8 and TRBJ1-3 gives the full variable domain: EAGVTQSPTHLIKTRGQQATLRCSPISGHTSVYWYQQALGLGLQFLLWYDEGEERNRGNFPPRFSGRQFPNYSSELNVNALELEDSALYLCASSLLSDSGNTIYFGEGSWLTVV.

The chain links TRBV7-6 to TRBJ2-3; D is unresolved. This CDR3 region has 15 residues. Germline-derived CDR1 and CDR2 are SGHVS and FNYEAQ. V gave up 5 bases and J gave up 1 base, with 13 bases separating them. For the CDR3, the DNA is TGTGCCAGCAGCCGAGGCCGCCAGGGCACAGATACGCAGTATTTT. This translates into CASSRGRQGTDTQYF.

V is TRBV5-1 and J is TRBJ1-6, with D unresolved. Germline assignment: CDR1 SGHRS and CDR2 YFSETQ. V was trimmed by 4 bases and J by 0 bases, leaving 11 bases between them. This CDR3 has 16 amino acids. This CDR3 reads CASSRTGNSYNSPLHF. The DNA for the CDR3 is TGCGCCAGCAGCCGGACTGGGAACTCCTATAATTCACCCCTCCACTTT.

The V and J genes are TRBV4-1 and TRBJ2-1; TRBD1 or TRBD2 may be the D gene (5 bases each). This CDR3 spans 16 amino acids. CDR1 and CDR2 (germline): MGHRA, YSYEKL. The V gene lost 1 base and the J gene lost 0 bases, with 10 bases spanning the gap. CDR3 sequence reads: CASSQGGASSYNEQFF. CDR3 bases: TGCGCCAGCAGCCAAGGAGGGGCGAGCTCCTACAATGAGCAGTTCTTC.